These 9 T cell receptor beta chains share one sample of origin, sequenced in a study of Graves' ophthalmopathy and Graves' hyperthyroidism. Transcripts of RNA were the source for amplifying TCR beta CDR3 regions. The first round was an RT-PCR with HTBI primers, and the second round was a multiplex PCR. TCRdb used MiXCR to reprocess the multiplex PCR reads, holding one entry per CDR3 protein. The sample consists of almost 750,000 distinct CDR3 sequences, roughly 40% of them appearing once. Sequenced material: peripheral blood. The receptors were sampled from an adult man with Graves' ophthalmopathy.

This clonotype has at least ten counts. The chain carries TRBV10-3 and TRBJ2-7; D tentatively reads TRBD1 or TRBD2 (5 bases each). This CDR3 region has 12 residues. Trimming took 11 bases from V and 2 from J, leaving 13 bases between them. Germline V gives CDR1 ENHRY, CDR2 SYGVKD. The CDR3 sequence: CASEDTTYEQYF. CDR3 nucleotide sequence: TGTGCCTCGGAGGACACTACCTACGAGCAGTACTTC.

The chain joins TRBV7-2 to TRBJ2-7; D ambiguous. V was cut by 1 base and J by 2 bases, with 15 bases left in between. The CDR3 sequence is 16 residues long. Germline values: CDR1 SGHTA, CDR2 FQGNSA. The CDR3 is CASSLDLIPSTYEQYF. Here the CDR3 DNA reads TGTGCCAGCAGCTTAGATCTGATACCCAGTACCTACGAGCAGTACTTC.

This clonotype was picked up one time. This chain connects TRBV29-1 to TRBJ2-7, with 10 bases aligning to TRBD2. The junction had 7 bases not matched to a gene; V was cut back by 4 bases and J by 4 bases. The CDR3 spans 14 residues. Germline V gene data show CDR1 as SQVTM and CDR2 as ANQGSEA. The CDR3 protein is CSVGSSSGGYEQYF. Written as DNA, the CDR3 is TGCAGCGTTGGGAGCAGTAGCGGGGGGTACGAGCAGTACTTC.

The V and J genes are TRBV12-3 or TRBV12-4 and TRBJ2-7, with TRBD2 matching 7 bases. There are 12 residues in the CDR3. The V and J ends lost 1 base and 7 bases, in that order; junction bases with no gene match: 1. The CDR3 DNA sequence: TGTGCCAGCAGTTTAGGCGGGAGTGAGCAGTACGTC. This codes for CASSLGGSEQYV.

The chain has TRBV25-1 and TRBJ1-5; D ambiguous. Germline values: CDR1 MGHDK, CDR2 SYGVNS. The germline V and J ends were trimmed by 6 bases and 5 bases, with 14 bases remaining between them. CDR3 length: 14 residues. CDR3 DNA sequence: TGTGCCAGCAGCTTGCAAAGGGCAGATCAGCCCCAGCATTTT. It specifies CASSLQRADQPQHF.

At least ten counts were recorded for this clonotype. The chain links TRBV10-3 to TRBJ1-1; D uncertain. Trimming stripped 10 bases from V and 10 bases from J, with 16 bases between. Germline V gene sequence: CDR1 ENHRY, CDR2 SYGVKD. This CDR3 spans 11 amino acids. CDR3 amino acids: CASPNLVRAFF. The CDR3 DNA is TGTGCCAGTCCAAACCTCGTTAGAGCTTTCTTT.

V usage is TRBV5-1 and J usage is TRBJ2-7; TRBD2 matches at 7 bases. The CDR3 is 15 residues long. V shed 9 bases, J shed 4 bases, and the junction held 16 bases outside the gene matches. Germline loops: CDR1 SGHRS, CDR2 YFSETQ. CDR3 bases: TGCGCCACCAATCCTCTCCCCGGGAGGACGTACGAGCAGTACTTC. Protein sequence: CATNPLPGRTYEQYF.

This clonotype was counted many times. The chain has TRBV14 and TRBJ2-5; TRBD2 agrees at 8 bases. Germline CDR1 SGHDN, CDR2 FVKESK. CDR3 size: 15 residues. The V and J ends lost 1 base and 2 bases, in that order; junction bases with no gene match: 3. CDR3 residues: CASSQVRGRQETQYF. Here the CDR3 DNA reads TGTGCCAGCAGCCAAGTCCGCGGGAGGCAAGAGACCCAGTACTTC.

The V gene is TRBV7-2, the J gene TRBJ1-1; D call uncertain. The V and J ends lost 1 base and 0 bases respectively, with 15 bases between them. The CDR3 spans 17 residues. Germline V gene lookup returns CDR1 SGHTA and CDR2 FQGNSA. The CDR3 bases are TGTGCCAGCAGCTTAGTTCGGGCAAGCGGGATGAACACTGAAGCTTTCTTT. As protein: CASSLVRASGMNTEAFF.